This entry lists 24 T cell receptor beta chains sequenced from one sample in a study of T cells in Graves' hyperthyroidism and ophthalmopathy. RNA transcripts served as the template for amplifying TCR beta CDR3 regions. HTBI primers were used for first-round RT-PCR of the TCR CDR3. TCRdb used MiXCR to reprocess the multiplex PCR reads, holding one entry per CDR3 protein. The sample yields a few hundred thousand distinct CDR3 sequences, about half seen once. Sequenced sample: peripheral blood or thyroid tissue (not recorded which). These receptors all come from a woman between 18 and 29 years old with Graves' hyperthyroidism.

Ten or more counts support this clonotype. The chain recombines TRBV15 with TRBJ1-1; 10 positions match TRBD1. The germline gives CDR1 LNHNV, CDR2 YYDKDF (reference sequence). This CDR3 spans 15 amino acids. The junction had 2 bases not matched to a gene; V was cut back by 3 bases and J by 1 base. In DNA form, the CDR3 reads TGTGCCACCAGCAGGGGACAGGGGACGAACACTGAAGCTTTCTTT. Its translation: CATSRGQGTNTEAFF.

The sample holds a few counts of this clonotype. The gene calls are TRBV12-3 or TRBV12-4 and TRBJ2-7; 9 bases fit TRBD1. This CDR3 has 16 residues. Germline trimming cut 5 bases from V and 5 bases from J; bases unmatched to any gene: 13. The CDR3 region has the DNA TGTGCCAGCAGTCCCTCGGCCGGGACAGGGACCAACGAGCAGTACTTC. Encoded protein: CASSPSAGTGTNEQYF.

The rearrangement joins TRBV11-2 to TRBJ1-1; 7 nucleotides agree with TRBD1. CDR3 length: 15 amino acids. Germline CDR1 is SGHAT and CDR2 is FQNNGV. Trimming removed 6 bases from V and 4 bases from J; junction bases left unmatched: 11. The CDR3 DNA follows: TGTGCCAGCAGACGAAATGAGGGGGCTGGCACTGAAGCTTTCTTT. Encoded protein: CASRRNEGAGTEAFF.

The rearrangement uses TRBV11-1 and TRBJ2-6; D unresolved. Trimming took 11 bases from V and 2 from J, leaving 7 bases between them. The germline gives CDR1 SGHAT, CDR2 FQDESV (reference sequence). CDR3 length: 12 amino acids. This CDR3 reads CAWRPGANVLTF. CDR3 coding DNA: TGTGCCTGGAGACCTGGGGCCAACGTCCTGACTTTC.

With regard to this clonotype: The germline gene is not matched at one end of the junction; a read error may be the cause. V usage is TRBV5-1 and J usage is TRBJ2-2; 12 bases line up with TRBD2. Germline V gene sequence: CDR1 SGHRS, CDR2 YFSETQ. The CDR3 is 16 residues long. CDR3 region: CASSFRLAGVTGELLF. The CDR3 DNA follows: TGCGCCAGCAGCTTCAGACTAGCGGGAGTTACCGGGGAGCTGCTTTTT.

The V gene is TRBV5-1, the J gene TRBJ2-5; D is tentatively TRBD1 or TRBD2 (5 bases each). The CDR3 totals 15 residues. V was clipped by 3 bases and J by 2 bases, with 14 bases between them. CDR1 is SGHRS, CDR2 YFSETQ, per germline. The CDR3 DNA follows: TGCGCCAGCAGCTCGACCGGGACGGAACAAGAGACCCAGTACTTC. This encodes CASSSTGTEQETQYF.

This clonotype was observed a handful of times. The chain joins TRBV6-5 to TRBJ1-2, with 10 nucleotides matching TRBD1. With 4 bases clipped from V and 3 bases from J, the junction kept 5 bases outside the gene matches. This CDR3 is 15 amino acids long. Per germline, CDR1 MNHEY and CDR2 SVGAGI. The CDR3 nucleotides read TGTGCCAGCAGTTCCCCCGGGACAGGGGACTATGGCTACACCTTC. This encodes CASSSPGTGDYGYTF.

In this sample, this clonotype turned up a few times. V usage is TRBV12-3 or TRBV12-4 and J usage is TRBJ2-7; 11 bases match TRBD2. V shed 6 bases, J shed 3 bases, and the junction held 7 bases outside the gene matches. This CDR3 region has 15 residues. DNA of the CDR3: TGTGCCAGCAGCTCGGTTCTAGCGGGAGGCTACGAGCAGTACTTC. Translated: CASSSVLAGGYEQYF.

This clonotype has at least ten counts. CDR3 bases: TGTGCCACCAGTGGTGGGACTAGCGTAGGGCAGACCCAGTACTTC. Its protein product is CATSGGTSVGQTQYF. The chain links TRBV24-1 to TRBJ2-5; 10 bases are a match to TRBD2. CDR3 size: 15 residues. CDR1 KGHDR and CDR2 SFDVKD come from the germline V gene. The trim removed 5 bases at V and 6 bases at J, leaving 8 bases unmatched.

Worth noting for this clonotype: The junction departs from germline at one end; a sequencing error may be responsible. The chain joins TRBV7-8 to TRBJ2-7; 7 bases line up with TRBD1. The CDR3 sequence is 13 residues long. Germline V gene data show CDR1 as SGHVS and CDR2 as FQNEAQ. CDR3 bases: TGCGCCAGCAGCCGGGACAGAGACTACGAGCAGCACTTC. It codes for CASSRDRDYEQHF.

This clonotype was detected only once. The chain employs TRBV25-1 and TRBJ2-7; D tentatively fits TRBD1 or TRBD2 (5 bases each). The CDR3 is 11 amino acids. V lost 6 bases, J lost 6 bases, and 9 bases lay in between. Germline assignment: CDR1 MGHDK and CDR2 SYGVNS. CDR3 DNA sequence: TGTGCCAGCAGACGGGGCCCCGAGCAGTACTTC. It specifies CASRRGPEQYF.

The chain uses TRBV7-8 and TRBJ1-2; D not certain. CDR1 and CDR2 (germline): SGHVS, FQNEAQ. V gave up 5 bases and J gave up 1 base, with 14 bases separating them. The CDR3 contains 15 residues. This chain's CDR3 is CASSQGRTGNYGYTF. CDR3 bases: TGTGCCAGCAGCCAAGGGCGCACTGGTAACTATGGCTACACCTTC.

There are many counts of this clonotype. This chain links TRBV25-1 with TRBJ1-1; 7 bases are shared with TRBD1. The CDR3 is 13 amino acids. In germline, CDR1 is MGHDK, CDR2 SYGVNS. V lost 7 bases to trimming and J lost 1 base; unmatched junction nucleotides: 3. CDR3 DNA: TGTGCCAGCAAGGACAGGCGGAACACTGAAGCTTTCTTT. Protein sequence: CASKDRRNTEAFF. Based on the CDR3 plus reference TRBV25-1 and TRBJ1-1, the full variable domain is EADIYQTPRYLVIGTGKKITLECSQTMGHDKMYWYQQDPGMELHLIHYSYGVNSTEKGDLSSESTVSRIRTEHFPLTLESARPSHTSQYLCASKDRRNTEAFFGQGTRLTVV.

The J gene is TRBJ2-2, the V gene TRBV19; either TRBD1 or TRBD2 may fit D (5 bases each). Germline V gives CDR1 LNHDA, CDR2 SQIVND (reference sequence). The CDR3 contains 15 residues. Trimming pared 3 bases from V and 5 bases from J, leaving 13 bases between. CDR3 DNA: TGTGCCAGTAGTATTTGGGGGAGAGGAACCGGGGAGCTGTTTTTT. Residues: CASSIWGRGTGELFF.

This clonotype was counted between two and nine times. This rearrangement joins TRBV29-1 to TRBJ2-7; TRBD2 agrees at 8 bases. With 7 bases clipped from V and 0 bases from J, the junction kept 11 bases outside the gene matches. CDR1 and CDR2 (germline): SQVTM, ANQGSEA. The length of the CDR3 is 15 residues. CDR3 region: CSAHLTSGSSYEQYF. In nucleotides, the CDR3 is TGCAGCGCACATCTCACTAGCGGAAGCTCCTACGAGCAGTACTTC.

This chain connects TRBV25-1 to TRBJ2-7; 10 bases agree with TRBD1. V gave up 4 bases and J gave up 2 bases; unmatched junction bases: 5. Germline V CDR1 and CDR2: MGHDK, SYGVNS. CDR3 size: 15 residues. CDR3 DNA sequence: TGTGCCAGCAGTGGATCCGGGACAGGGGCCTACGAGCAGTACTTC. Encoded protein: CASSGSGTGAYEQYF.

This rearrangement joins TRBV2 to TRBJ1-2, with D uncertain. This CDR3 has 12 residues. V was pared by 10 bases and J by 4 bases, with 13 bases between. Germline CDR1 is SNHLY and CDR2 is FYNNEI. The CDR3 coding sequence is TGTGCCAACCGGGGTAACGGCTATGGCTACACCTTC. Encoded protein: CANRGNGYGYTF.

The chain is built from TRBV2 and TRBJ1-1; TRBD1 matches 11 bases. This CDR3 has 17 amino acids. Germline V CDR1 and CDR2: SNHLY, FYNNEI. Trimming took 6 bases from V and 6 from J; bases not matched to a gene: 15. CDR3 sequence: CASRRTGGAGIIAEAFF. The CDR3 DNA sequence: TGTGCCAGCAGAAGGACAGGGGGCGCGGGGATCATAGCTGAAGCTTTCTTT.

Ten or more counts support this clonotype. The chain has TRBV15 and TRBJ2-7; D gene unclear. With 0 bases removed from V and 0 bases from J, the gap between germline ends came to 9 bases. The germline CDR1 and CDR2 sequences are LNHNV and YYDKDF (reference sequence). CDR3 length: 15 residues. CDR3 sequence: CATSRDLGISYEQYF. In DNA form, the CDR3 reads TGTGCCACCAGCAGAGATCTCGGTATCTCCTACGAGCAGTACTTC.

This clonotype was seen more than once but under ten times. The V and J genes are TRBV20-1 and TRBJ1-5; no clear D gene. V was pared by 3 bases and J by 3 bases, with 15 bases between. CDR1 and CDR2 (germline): DFQATT, SNEGSKA (reference sequence). This CDR3 comprises 15 residues. The CDR3 sequence is CSASEDGGSNQPQHF. The CDR3 nucleotides are TGCAGTGCTAGTGAGGACGGAGGGTCCAATCAGCCCCAGCATTTT.

Ten or more counts support this clonotype. The genes are TRBV29-1 and TRBJ2-5, with D possibly being TRBD2 (5 bases). Germline V gene data show CDR1 as SQVTM and CDR2 as ANQGSEA. This CDR3 is 13 amino acids long. V was pared by 3 bases and J by 4 bases, with 12 bases between. CDR3 bases: TGCAGCGTTGACGTGGCTGGGAGAGAGACCCAGTACTTC. Residues: CSVDVAGRETQYF.

This clonotype was seen just once. The chain couples TRBV29-1 to TRBJ1-1, with D possibly matching TRBD1 (5 bases). The V end was cut by 6 bases, the J end by 7 bases, with 18 bases between. CDR1 is SQVTM, CDR2 ANQGSEA, per germline. This CDR3 contains 13 residues. CDR3: CSVVTGHGGEAFF. DNA of the CDR3: TGCAGCGTCGTCACAGGACACGGAGGTGAAGCTTTCTTT.

Comments on this clonotype: The junction departs from germline at one end; a sequencing error may be responsible. This rearrangement joins TRBV10-3 to TRBJ1-1; TRBD1 is a possible D gene (5 bases). Per the germline V gene, CDR1 is ENHRY and CDR2 is SYGVKD. This CDR3 region has 16 residues. The CDR3 region is CASSYSDVGVDTEAFF. CDR3 bases: TGTGCCAGCAGTTACTCCGACGTGGGGGTCGACACTGAAGCTTTCTTT.

This clonotype was counted only a few times. V gene TRBV7-2 combines with J gene TRBJ1-6; TRBD1 might be the D (6 bases). Trimming removed 5 bases from V and 16 bases from J, with 15 bases in between. The CDR3 sequence is 12 residues long. From germline, CDR1 is SGHTA and CDR2 FQGNSA. The CDR3 sequence is CASSRRTENLHF. The CDR3 DNA follows: TGTGCCAGCAGCCGTCGGACAGAGAATCTCCACTTT.